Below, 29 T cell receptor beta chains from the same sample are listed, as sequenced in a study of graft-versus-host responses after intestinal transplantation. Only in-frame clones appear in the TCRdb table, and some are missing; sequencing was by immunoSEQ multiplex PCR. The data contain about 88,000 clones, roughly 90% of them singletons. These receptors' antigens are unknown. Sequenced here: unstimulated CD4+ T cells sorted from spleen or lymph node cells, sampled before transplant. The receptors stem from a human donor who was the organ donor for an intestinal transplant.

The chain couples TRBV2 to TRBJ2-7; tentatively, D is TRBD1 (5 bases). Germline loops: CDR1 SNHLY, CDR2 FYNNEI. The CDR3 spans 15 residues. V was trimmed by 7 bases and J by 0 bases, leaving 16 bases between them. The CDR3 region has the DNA TGTGCCAGCATATGGTACGTGACAGCCTCCTACGAGCAGTACTTC. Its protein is CASIWYVTASYEQYF.

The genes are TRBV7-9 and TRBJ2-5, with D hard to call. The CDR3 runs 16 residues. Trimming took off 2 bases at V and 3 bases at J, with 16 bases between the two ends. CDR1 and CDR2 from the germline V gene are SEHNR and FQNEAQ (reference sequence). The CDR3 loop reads CASSLSSPILKETQYF. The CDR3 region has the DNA TGTGCCAGCAGCTTATCGTCCCCGATCCTAAAAGAGACCCAGTACTTC.

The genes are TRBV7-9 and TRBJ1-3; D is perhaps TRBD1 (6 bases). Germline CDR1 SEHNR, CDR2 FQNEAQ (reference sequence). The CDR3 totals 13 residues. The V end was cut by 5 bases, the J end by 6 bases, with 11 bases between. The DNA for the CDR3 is TGTGCCAGCAGCCGAGGACAGAAAAACACCATATATTTT. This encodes CASSRGQKNTIYF.

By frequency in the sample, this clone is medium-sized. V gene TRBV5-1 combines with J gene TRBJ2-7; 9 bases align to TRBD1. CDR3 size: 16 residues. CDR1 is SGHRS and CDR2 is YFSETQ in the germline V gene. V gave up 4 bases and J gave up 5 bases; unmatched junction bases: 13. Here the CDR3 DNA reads TGCGCCAGCAGCGTGTCCCGGGACAGGGAGATCCACGAGCAGTACTTC. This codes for CASSVSRDREIHEQYF.

The DNA of the CDR3 is TGTGCCAGCAGCCCGCTACTAGCGGGGCAGATCACGCAGTATTTT. It specifies CASSPLLAGQITQYF. This chain uses TRBV7-9 with TRBJ2-3; 10 bases line up with TRBD2. Per the germline V gene, CDR1 is SEHNR and CDR2 is FQNEAQ (reference sequence). V lost 5 bases, J lost 9 bases, and 11 bases stayed unmatched. This CDR3 spans 15 amino acids.

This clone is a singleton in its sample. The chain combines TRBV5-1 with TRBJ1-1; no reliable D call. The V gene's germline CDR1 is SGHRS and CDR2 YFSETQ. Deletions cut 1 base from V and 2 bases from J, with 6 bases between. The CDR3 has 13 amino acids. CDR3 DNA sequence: TGCGCCAGCAGCTTGCGGTCTAACACTGAAGCTTTCTTT. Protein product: CASSLRSNTEAFF.

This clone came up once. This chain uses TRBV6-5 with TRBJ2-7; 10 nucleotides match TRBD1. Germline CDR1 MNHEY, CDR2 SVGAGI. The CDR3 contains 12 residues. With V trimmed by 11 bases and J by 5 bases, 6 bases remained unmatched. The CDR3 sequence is CAAGDRGDEQYF. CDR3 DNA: TGTGCCGCTGGGGACAGGGGCGACGAGCAGTACTTC.

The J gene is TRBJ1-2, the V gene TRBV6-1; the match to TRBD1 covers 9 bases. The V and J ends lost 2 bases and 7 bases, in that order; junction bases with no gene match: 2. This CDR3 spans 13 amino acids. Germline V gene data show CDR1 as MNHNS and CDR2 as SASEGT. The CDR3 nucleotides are TGTGCCAGCAGTGAACGGACAGGGGCTGGCTACACCTTC. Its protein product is CASSERTGAGYTF.

The CDR3 region is CASSTLSSGRPEQFF. In DNA form, the CDR3 reads TGTGCCAGCAGTACCCTATCTAGCGGGAGGCCCGAGCAGTTCTTC. V is TRBV28 and J is TRBJ2-1; 11 bases fit TRBD2. This CDR3 comprises 15 residues. The V and J ends lost 5 bases and 10 bases, in that order; junction bases with no gene match: 10. Per the germline V gene, CDR1 is MDHEN and CDR2 is SYDVKM.

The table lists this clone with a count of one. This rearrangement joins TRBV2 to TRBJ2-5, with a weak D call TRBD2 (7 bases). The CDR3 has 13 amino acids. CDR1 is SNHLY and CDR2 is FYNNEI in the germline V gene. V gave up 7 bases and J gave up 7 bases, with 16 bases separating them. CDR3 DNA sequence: TGTGCCAGCATGGTTGGGAGGGGGGGGACCCAGTACTTC. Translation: CASMVGRGGTQYF.

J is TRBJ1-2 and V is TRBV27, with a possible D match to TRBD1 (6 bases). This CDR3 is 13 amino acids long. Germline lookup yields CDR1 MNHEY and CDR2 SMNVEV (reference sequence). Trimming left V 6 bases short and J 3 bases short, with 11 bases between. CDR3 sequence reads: CASRRQADYGYTF. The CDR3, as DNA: TGTGCCAGCAGACGACAGGCCGACTATGGCTACACCTTC.

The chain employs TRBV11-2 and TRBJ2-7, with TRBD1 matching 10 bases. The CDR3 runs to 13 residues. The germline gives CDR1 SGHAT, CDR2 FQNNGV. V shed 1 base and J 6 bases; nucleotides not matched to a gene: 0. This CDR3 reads CASSLGTGGEQYF. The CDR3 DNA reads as TGTGCCAGCAGCTTAGGGACAGGGGGCGAGCAGTACTTC.

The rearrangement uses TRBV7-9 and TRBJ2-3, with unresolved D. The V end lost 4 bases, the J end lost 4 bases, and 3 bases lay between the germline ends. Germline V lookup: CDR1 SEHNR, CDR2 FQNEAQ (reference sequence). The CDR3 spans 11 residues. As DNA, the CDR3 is TGTGCCAGCAGCTGGCCAGATACGCAGTATTTT. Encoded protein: CASSWPDTQYF. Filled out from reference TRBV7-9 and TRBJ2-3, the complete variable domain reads DTGVSQNPRHKITKRGQNVTFRCDPISEHNRLYWYRQTLGQGPEFLTYFQNEAQLEKSRLLSDRFSAERPKGSFSTLEIQRTEQGDSAMYLCASSWPDTQYFGPGTRLTVL.

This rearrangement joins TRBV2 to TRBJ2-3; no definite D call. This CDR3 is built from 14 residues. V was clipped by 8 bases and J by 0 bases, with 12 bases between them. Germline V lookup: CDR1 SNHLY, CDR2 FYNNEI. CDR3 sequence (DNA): TGTGCCAGCTTGAGACAAGAGAGCACAGATACGCAGTATTTT. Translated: CASLRQESTDTQYF.

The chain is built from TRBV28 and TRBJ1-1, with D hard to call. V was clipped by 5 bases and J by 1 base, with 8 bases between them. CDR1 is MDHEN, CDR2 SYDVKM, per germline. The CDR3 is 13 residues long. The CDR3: CASSQAPNTEAFF. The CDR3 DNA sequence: TGTGCCAGCAGTCAAGCCCCGAACACTGAAGCTTTCTTT.

Here the CDR3 reads CASSVGTSLTYEQYF. The CDR3 DNA reads as TGTGCCAGCAGCGTAGGTACTAGCCTGACCTACGAGCAGTACTTC. The chain combines TRBV9 with TRBJ2-7; a possible D gene is TRBD2 (6 bases). The germline V and J ends were trimmed by 0 bases and 2 bases, with 12 bases remaining between them. CDR3 size: 15 residues. Germline CDR1 SGDLS, CDR2 YYNGEE.

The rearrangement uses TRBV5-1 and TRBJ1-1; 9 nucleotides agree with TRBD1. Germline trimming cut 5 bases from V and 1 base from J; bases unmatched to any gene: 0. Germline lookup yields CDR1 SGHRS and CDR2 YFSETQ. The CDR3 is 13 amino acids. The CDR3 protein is CASRGQGNTEAFF. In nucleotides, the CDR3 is TGCGCCAGCAGGGGACAGGGGAACACTGAAGCTTTCTTT.

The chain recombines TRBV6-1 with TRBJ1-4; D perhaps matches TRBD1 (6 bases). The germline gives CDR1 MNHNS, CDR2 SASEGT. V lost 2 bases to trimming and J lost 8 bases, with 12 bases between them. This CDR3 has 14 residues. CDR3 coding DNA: TGTGCCAGCAGTGAATCTATGACAGGCGAAAAACTGTTTTTT. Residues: CASSESMTGEKLFF.

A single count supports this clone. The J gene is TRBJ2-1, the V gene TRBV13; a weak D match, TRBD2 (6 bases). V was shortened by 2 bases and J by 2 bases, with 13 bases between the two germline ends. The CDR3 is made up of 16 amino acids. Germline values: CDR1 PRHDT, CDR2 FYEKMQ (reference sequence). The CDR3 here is CASSLKLAGPYNEQFF. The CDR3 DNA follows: TGTGCCAGCAGCTTAAAATTGGCGGGACCCTACAATGAGCAGTTCTTC.

The chain's CDR3 is CASSFFFTGTQYF. The CDR3 DNA follows: TGTGCCAGCAGCTTTTTTTTTACTGGGACCCAGTACTTC. The rearrangement joins TRBV5-6 to TRBJ2-5; D is uncertain. CDR3 size: 13 residues. The germline V gene encodes CDR1 SGHDT and CDR2 YYEEEE. V was pared by 2 bases and J by 7 bases, with 12 bases between.

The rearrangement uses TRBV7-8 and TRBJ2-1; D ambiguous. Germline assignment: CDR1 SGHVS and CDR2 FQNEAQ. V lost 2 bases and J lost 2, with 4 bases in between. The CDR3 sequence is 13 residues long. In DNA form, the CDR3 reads TGTGCCAGCAGCTTACTAGCCTACAATGAGCAGTTCTTC. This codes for CASSLLAYNEQFF.

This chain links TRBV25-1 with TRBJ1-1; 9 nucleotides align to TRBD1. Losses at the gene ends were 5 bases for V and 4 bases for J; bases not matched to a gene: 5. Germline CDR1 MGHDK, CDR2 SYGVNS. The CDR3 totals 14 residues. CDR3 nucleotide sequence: TGTGCCAGCAGTCTACAGGGGGCTGGCACTGAAGCTTTCTTT. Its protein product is CASSLQGAGTEAFF.

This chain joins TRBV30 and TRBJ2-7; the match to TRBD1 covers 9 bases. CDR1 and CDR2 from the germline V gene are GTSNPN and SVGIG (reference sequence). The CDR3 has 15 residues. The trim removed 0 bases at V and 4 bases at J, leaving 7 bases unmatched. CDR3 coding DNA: TGTGCCTGGAGTGTAACGGGACAGGGTCAATACGAGCAGTACTTC. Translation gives CAWSVTGQGQYEQYF.

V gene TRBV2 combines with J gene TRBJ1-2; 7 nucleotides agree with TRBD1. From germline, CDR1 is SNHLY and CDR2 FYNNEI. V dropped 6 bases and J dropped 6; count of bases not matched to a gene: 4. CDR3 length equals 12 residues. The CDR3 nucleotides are TGTGCCAGCAGGAACAGGGGAGATGGCTACACCTTC. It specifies CASRNRGDGYTF.

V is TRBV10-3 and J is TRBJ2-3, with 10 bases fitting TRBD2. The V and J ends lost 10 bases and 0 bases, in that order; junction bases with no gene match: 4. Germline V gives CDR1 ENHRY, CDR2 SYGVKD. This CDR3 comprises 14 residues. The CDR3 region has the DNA TGTGCCACCCTACTAGCGGGGAGCACAGATACGCAGTATTTT. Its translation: CATLLAGSTDTQYF.

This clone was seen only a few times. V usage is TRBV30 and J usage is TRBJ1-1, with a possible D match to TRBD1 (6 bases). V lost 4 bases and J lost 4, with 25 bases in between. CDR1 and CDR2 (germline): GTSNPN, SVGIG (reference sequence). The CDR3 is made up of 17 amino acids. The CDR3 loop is CAWTPGTRDIIGTEAFF. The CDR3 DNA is TGTGCCTGGACCCCCGGGACTAGGGACATCATCGGCACTGAAGCTTTCTTT.

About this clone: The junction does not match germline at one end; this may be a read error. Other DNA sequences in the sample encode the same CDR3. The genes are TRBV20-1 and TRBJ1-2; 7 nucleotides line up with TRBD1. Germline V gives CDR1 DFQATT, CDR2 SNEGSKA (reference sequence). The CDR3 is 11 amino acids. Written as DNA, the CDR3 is TGCAGCGCTAGGACAGGTTATGGCTACACCTTC. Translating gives CSARTGYGYTF.

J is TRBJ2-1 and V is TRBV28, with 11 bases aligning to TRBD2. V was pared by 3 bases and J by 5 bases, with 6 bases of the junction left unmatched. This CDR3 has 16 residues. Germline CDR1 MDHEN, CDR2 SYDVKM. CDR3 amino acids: CASSFISGLADNEQFF. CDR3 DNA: TGTGCCAGCAGTTTCATATCGGGACTAGCGGACAATGAGCAGTTCTTC.

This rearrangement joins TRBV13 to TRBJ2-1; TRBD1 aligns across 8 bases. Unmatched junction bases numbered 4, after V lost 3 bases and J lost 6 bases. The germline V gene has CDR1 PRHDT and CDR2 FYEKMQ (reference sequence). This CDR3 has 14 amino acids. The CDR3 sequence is CASSFRTGLNEQFF. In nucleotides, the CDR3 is TGTGCCAGCAGCTTCCGGACAGGGCTCAATGAGCAGTTCTTC.